These 17 T cell receptor beta chains were sequenced from one sample in a study of technical replicates of blood from a few donors. Profiling relied on immunoSEQ multiplex PCR, and the TCRdb table lists in-frame clones only, not all of them. The sample has some 87,000 clones; approximately 93% are singletons. Specimen: T cells isolated from PBMCs. Receptors were obtained from a human donor in good health.

The chain carries TRBV6-5 and TRBJ2-5; D unresolved. The germline CDR1 and CDR2 sequences are MNHEY and SVGAGI. V dropped 0 bases and J dropped 1 base, with 6 bases sitting between them. This CDR3 contains 14 residues. CDR3 bases: TGTGCCAGCAGTTACTCTCTCTCCCAAGAGACCCAGTACTTC. This codes for CASSYSLSQETQYF.

The chain has TRBV19 and TRBJ1-1, with a tentative D call TRBD1 (6 bases). Germline values: CDR1 LNHDA, CDR2 SQIVND (reference sequence). V gave up 5 bases and J gave up 6 bases, with 13 bases separating them. The CDR3 is made up of 13 amino acids. The CDR3 DNA is TGTGCCAGTAGTGCGGGGGGCTTCGCTGAAGCTTTCTTT. Translation gives CASSAGGFAEAFF.

The rearrangement joins TRBV15 to TRBJ1-4; TRBD1 might be the D (5 bases). The ends were cut back, 0 bases at V and 7 bases at J, with 15 bases in the middle. CDR1 LNHNV and CDR2 YYDKDF come from the germline V gene (reference sequence). The CDR3 spans 16 residues. The CDR3: CATSRDREGNGEKLFF. In DNA, the CDR3 is TGTGCCACCAGCAGAGATAGGGAGGGGAATGGTGAAAAACTGTTTTTT.

This clone came up once. J is TRBJ2-7 and V is TRBV19; 7 bases match TRBD1. The CDR3 runs to 14 residues. Germline CDR1 LNHDA, CDR2 SQIVND (reference sequence). V lost 6 bases, J lost 3 bases, and 8 bases stayed unmatched. The CDR3 bases are TGTGCCAGTAGAGACAGGGATCTGTACTACGAGCAGTACTTC. It translates to CASRDRDLYYEQYF. The full variable domain, in which reference TRBV19 and TRBJ2-7 provide the parts outside the CDR3, is DGGITQSPKYLFRKEGQNVTLSCEQNLNHDAMYWYRQDPGQGLRLIYYSQIVNDFQKGDIAEGYSVSREKKESFPLTVTSAQKNPTAFYLCASRDRDLYYEQYFGPGTRLTVT.

This chain joins TRBV9 and TRBJ2-1; possibly TRBD2 for D (7 bases). Trimming removed 0 bases from V and 8 bases from J, with 15 bases in between. The CDR3 spans 15 residues. CDR1 and CDR2 from the germline V gene are SGDLS and YYNGEE. The CDR3 DNA follows: TGTGCCAGCAGCGTAGTGGGGGGGCGCATCTATGAGCAGTTCTTC. It specifies CASSVVGGRIYEQFF.

The chain has TRBV28 and TRBJ1-2; no definite D call. The V end lost 5 bases, the J end lost 7 bases, and 11 bases lay between the germline ends. Germline V gene data show CDR1 as MDHEN and CDR2 as SYDVKM. This CDR3 is 12 amino acids long. The CDR3 here is CASSRVQAGYTF. The CDR3 DNA is TGTGCCAGCAGTAGAGTTCAGGCTGGCTACACCTTC.

The V call is TRBV5-4, the J call TRBJ1-4; D may be TRBD1 (6 bases). The CDR3 runs to 15 residues. CDR1 SGHNT and CDR2 YYREEE come from the germline V gene (reference sequence). Trimming removed 4 bases at V and 7 bases at J, with 17 bases between. This CDR3 is CASSIGGGAGEKLFF. The CDR3 coding sequence is TGTGCCAGCAGCATTGGGGGGGGCGCAGGTGAAAAACTGTTTTTT.

The gene calls are TRBV9 and TRBJ1-2; no clear D. Between the trimmed V and J ends, which lost 0 bases and 0 bases, there was a span of 9 bases. The CDR3 sequence is 15 residues long. Germline CDR1 SGDLS, CDR2 YYNGEE. This CDR3 reads CASSVVSEANYGYTF. The CDR3, as DNA: TGTGCCAGCAGCGTAGTAAGCGAAGCTAACTATGGCTACACCTTC.

The chain links TRBV10-3 to TRBJ2-5; TRBD2 agrees at 11 bases. Trimming took 6 bases from V and 5 from J; bases not matched to a gene: 8. The CDR3 totals 15 residues. Germline-derived CDR1 and CDR2 are ENHRY and SYGVKD. CDR3 nucleotide sequence: TGTGCCATCAGCCTAGCGGGAGGCACTAGGGAGACCCAGTACTTC. Residues: CAISLAGGTRETQYF.

V gene TRBV6-5 combines with J gene TRBJ2-7, with D possibly being TRBD1 (5 bases). CDR1 is MNHEY and CDR2 is SVGAGI in the germline V gene. V lost 6 bases and J 6 bases, leaving 9 bases between the germline ends. The CDR3 is made up of 11 amino acids. The CDR3 coding sequence is TGTGCCAGCAGCCAAGGGGTCGAGCAGTACTTC. Encoded protein: CASSQGVEQYF.

V gene TRBV30 combines with J gene TRBJ1-1, with a possible D match to TRBD1 (5 bases). With 7 bases removed from V and 1 base from J, the gap between germline ends came to 10 bases. This CDR3 contains 12 residues. Germline assignment: CDR1 GTSNPN and CDR2 SVGIG (reference sequence). The CDR3, as DNA: TGTGCCTCCAGGGAGGGGAACACTGAAGCTTTCTTT. Its translation: CASREGNTEAFF.

The chain joins TRBV4-2 to TRBJ2-1, with TRBD2 matching over 8 bases. The V and J ends lost 0 bases and 8 bases, in that order; junction bases with no gene match: 15. The length of the CDR3 is 18 residues. Germline CDR1 reads LGHNA; CDR2 reads YNFKEQ. The chain's CDR3 is CASSQDDKNSGSRHEQFF. The CDR3 DNA is TGTGCCAGCAGCCAAGATGACAAGAACAGCGGGAGTAGGCATGAGCAGTTCTTC.

This chain joins TRBV4-1 and TRBJ2-6; D is perhaps TRBD1 (5 bases). The CDR3 covers 17 residues. With 3 bases removed from V and 0 bases from J, the gap between germline ends came to 12 bases. Germline-derived CDR1 and CDR2 are MGHRA and YSYEKL. Here the CDR3 reads CASSQGRATSGANVLTF. The CDR3 bases are TGCGCCAGCAGCCAGGGCAGGGCTACCTCTGGGGCCAACGTCCTGACTTTC.

This clone has just one count. The V gene is TRBV7-9, the J gene TRBJ2-5, with TRBD1 as a possible D gene (6 bases). V was shortened by 1 base and J by 13 bases, with 13 bases between the two germline ends. The V gene's germline CDR1 is SEHNR and CDR2 FQNEAQ (reference sequence). CDR3 length: 12 amino acids. The CDR3 DNA reads as TGTGCCAGCAGCTTAGGGGGGCAGGGTCTGTACTTC. Residues: CASSLGGQGLYF. Filled out from reference TRBV7-9 and TRBJ2-5, the complete variable domain reads DTGVSQNPRHKITKRGQNVTFRCDPISEHNRLYWYRQTLGQGPEFLTYFQNEAQLEKSRLLSDRFSAERPKGSFSTLEIQRTEQGDSAMYLCASSLGGQGLYFGPGTRLLVL.

This sequence joins TRBV6-6 and TRBJ2-1, with 8 bases that match TRBD2. CDR1 and CDR2 from the germline V gene are MNHNY and SVGAGI (reference sequence). The CDR3 totals 16 residues. V dropped 5 bases and J dropped 10; count of bases not matched to a gene: 16. CDR3 sequence: CASSIERELQVLEQFF. For the CDR3, the DNA is TGTGCCAGCAGTATAGAGCGGGAGTTACAAGTTCTCGAGCAGTTCTTC.

The chain uses TRBV30 and TRBJ1-2; D remains unclear. This CDR3 is 12 amino acids long. The germline V and J ends were trimmed by 2 bases and 2 bases, with 6 bases remaining between them. Germline CDR1 GTSNPN, CDR2 SVGIG (reference sequence). The CDR3 DNA follows: TGTGCCTGGAGTCATAGCAACTATGGCTACACCTTC. Protein: CAWSHSNYGYTF.

The V call is TRBV11-3, the J call TRBJ2-5, with 7 bases identical to TRBD1. From germline, CDR1 is SGHNT and CDR2 YENEEA. CDR3 size: 13 residues. The J segment lost 3 bases and the V segment lost 3 bases, leaving 1 base of the junction unmatched. Here the CDR3 reads CASSLGQKETQYF. Here the CDR3 DNA reads TGTGCCAGCAGCTTGGGACAGAAAGAGACCCAGTACTTC.